The clone carrying this T cell receptor (beta chain) was detected only a few times. Antigen: not known. The study reverse transcribed the entire isolated RNA, so it sequenced expressed TCRB transcripts. Sequencing was performed with immunoSEQ multiplex PCR; in TCRdb, only in-frame clones are kept and a portion is missing. The table includes approximately 170,000 clones, roughly 59% detected once. The sample is drawn from a study of beta chain features in type 1 diabetes. Turning to the study itself: Patient and healthy donor groups were alike in age, gender and cell yields. General study findings and limits: In every one of the four CD4+ subsets, TCRB CDR3s were moderately but significantly shorter in Type 1 diabetes patients. The cDNA sequencing approach could over-represent high-TCR-expressing cells. It was among patients, rather than healthy donors, that naive, central memory and Treg TCRB repertoires appeared more similar. Whether HLA type influences TCRB rearrangement remained unresolved here.

The V end lost 3 bases, the J end lost 7 bases, and 13 bases lay between the germline ends. The CDR3 length is 13 residues. Germline-derived CDR1 and CDR2 are SQVTM and ANQGSEA. The chain links TRBV29-1 to TRBJ2-1; unclear D gene. The TCR originated in a young man with type 1 diabetes. Input material: naive CD4+ T cells from blood. Here the CDR3 reads CSVDLMGWNEQFF. The CDR3 DNA is TGCAGCGTTGATCTTATGGGTTGGAATGAGCAGTTCTTC.